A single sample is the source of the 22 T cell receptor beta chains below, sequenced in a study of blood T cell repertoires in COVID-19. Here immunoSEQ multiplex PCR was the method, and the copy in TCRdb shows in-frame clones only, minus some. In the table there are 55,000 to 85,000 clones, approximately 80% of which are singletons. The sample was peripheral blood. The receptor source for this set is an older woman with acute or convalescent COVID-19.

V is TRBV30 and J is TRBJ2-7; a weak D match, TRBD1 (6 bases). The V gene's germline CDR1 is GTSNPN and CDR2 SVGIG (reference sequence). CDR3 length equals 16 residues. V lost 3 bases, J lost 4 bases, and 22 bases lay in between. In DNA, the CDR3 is TGTGCCTGGAGCCGGAATCGTTGGGGGCGCGGTTACGAGCAGTACTTC. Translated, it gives CAWSRNRWGRGYEQYF.

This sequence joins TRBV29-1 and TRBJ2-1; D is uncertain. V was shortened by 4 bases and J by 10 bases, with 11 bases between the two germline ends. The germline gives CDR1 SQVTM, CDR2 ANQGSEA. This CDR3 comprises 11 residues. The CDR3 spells CSVGLVSEQFF. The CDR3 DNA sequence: TGCAGCGTTGGCCTAGTCAGCGAGCAGTTCTTC.

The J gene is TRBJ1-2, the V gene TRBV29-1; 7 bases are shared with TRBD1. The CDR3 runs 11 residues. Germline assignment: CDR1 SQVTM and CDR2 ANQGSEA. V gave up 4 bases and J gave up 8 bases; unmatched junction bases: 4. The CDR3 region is CSVVGQTGYTF. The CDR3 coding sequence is TGCAGCGTTGTGGGACAGACCGGCTACACCTTC.

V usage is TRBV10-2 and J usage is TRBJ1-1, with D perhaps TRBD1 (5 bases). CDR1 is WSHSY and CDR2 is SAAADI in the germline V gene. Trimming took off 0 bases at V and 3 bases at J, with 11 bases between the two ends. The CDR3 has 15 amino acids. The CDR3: CASSESGGVDTEAFF. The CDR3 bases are TGCGCCAGCAGTGAGTCGGGGGGTGTAGACACTGAAGCTTTCTTT.

CDR3 sequence reads: CASRYTGATNQPQHF. In DNA form, the CDR3 reads TGTGCCAGCAGATACACAGGGGCGACAAATCAGCCCCAGCATTTT. This chain connects TRBV6-5 to TRBJ1-5, with TRBD1 matching 7 bases. The CDR3 has 15 residues. Trimming removed 6 bases from V and 4 bases from J; junction bases left unmatched: 9. Germline loops: CDR1 MNHEY, CDR2 SVGAGI.

CDR3 in amino acids: CSVWVGDARDYGYTF. DNA for the CDR3: TGCAGCGTTTGGGTTGGAGACGCAAGAGACTATGGCTACACCTTC. V is TRBV29-1 and J is TRBJ1-2, with unresolved D. Germline V gene data show CDR1 as SQVTM and CDR2 as ANQGSEA. V was cut by 5 bases and J by 3 bases, with 19 bases left in between. The CDR3 spans 15 residues.

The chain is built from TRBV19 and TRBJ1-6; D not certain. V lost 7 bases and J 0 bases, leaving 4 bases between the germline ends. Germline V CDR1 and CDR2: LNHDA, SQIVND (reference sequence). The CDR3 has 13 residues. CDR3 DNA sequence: TGTGCCAGTACCCTCTCCTATAATTCACCCCTCCACTTT. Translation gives CASTLSYNSPLHF.

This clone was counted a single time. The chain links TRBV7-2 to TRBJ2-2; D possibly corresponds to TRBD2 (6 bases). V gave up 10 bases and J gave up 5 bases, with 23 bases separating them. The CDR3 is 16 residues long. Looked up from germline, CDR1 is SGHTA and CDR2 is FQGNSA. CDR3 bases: TGTGCCACTCTCGGAAGACCACATGGGGGGACCGGGGAGCTGTTTTTT. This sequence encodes CATLGRPHGGTGELFF.

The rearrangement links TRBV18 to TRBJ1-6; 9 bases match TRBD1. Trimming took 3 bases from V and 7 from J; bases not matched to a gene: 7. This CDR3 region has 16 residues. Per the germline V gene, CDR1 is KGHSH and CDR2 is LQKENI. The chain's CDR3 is CASSPTSGTGNSPLHF. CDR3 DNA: TGTGCCAGCTCACCCACGTCCGGGACAGGGAATTCACCCCTCCACTTT.

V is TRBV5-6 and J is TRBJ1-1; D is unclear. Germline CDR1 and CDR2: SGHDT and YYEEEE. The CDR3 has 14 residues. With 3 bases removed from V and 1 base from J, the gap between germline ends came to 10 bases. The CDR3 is CASSSFLRNTEAFF. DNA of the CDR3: TGTGCCAGCAGCTCGTTCCTAAGGAACACTGAAGCTTTCTTT.

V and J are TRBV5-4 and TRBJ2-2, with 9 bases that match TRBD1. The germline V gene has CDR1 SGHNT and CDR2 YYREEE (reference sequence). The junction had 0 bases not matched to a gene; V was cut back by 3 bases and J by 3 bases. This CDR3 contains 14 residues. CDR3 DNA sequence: TGTGCCAGCAGCTGGGACAGGGACACCGGGGAGCTGTTTTTT. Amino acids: CASSWDRDTGELFF.

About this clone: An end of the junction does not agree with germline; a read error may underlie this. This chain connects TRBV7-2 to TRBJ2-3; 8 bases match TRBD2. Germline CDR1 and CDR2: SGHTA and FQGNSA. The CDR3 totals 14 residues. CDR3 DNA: TGTGCCAACAGCATCGGACTAGCACAAGATACGCAGTATTTT. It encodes CANSIGLAQDTQYF.

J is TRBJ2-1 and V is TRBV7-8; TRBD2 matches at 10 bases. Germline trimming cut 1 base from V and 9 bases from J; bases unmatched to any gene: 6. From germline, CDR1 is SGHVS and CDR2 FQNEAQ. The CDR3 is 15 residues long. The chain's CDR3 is CASSLGSGGASEQFF. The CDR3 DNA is TGTGCCAGCAGCTTAGGCAGCGGGGGGGCTTCTGAGCAGTTCTTC. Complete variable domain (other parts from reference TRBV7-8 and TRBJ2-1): GAGVSQSPRYKVAKRGQDVALRCDPISGHVSLFWYQQALGQGPEFLTYFQNEAQLDKSGLPSDRFFAERPEGSVSTLKIQRTQQEDSAVYLCASSLGSGGASEQFFGPGTRLTVL.

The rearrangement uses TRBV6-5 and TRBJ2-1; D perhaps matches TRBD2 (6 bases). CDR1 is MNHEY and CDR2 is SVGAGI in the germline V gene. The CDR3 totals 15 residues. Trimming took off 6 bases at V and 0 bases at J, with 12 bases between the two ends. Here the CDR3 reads CASRVPGVSYNEQFF. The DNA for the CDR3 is TGTGCCAGCAGGGTTCCGGGAGTCTCCTACAATGAGCAGTTCTTC.

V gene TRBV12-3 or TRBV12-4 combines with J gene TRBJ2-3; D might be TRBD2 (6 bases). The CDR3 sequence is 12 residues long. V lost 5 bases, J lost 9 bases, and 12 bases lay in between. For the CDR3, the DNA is TGTGCCAGCAGTCAACCAGGGAGGACGCAGTATTTT. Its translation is CASSQPGRTQYF.

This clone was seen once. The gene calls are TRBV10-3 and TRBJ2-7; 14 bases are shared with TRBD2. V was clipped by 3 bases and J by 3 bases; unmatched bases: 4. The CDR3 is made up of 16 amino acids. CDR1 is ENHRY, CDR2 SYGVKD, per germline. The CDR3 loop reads CAISDTGTSGSYEQYF. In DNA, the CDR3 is TGTGCCATCAGTGACACCGGGACTAGCGGGAGCTACGAGCAGTACTTC.

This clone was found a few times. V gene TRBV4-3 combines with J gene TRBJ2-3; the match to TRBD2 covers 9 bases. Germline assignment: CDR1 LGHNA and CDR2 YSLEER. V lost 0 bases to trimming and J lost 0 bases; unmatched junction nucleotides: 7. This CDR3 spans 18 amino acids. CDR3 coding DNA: TGCGCCAGCAGCCAAGATCCCCTTAGCGGGGGCAGCACAGATACGCAGTATTTT. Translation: CASSQDPLSGGSTDTQYF.

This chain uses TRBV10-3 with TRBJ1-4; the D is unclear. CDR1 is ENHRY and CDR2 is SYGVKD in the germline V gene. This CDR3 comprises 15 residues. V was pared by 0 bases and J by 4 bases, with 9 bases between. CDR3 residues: CAISESPGVNEKLFF. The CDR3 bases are TGTGCCATCAGTGAGTCACCAGGCGTTAATGAAAAACTGTTTTTT.

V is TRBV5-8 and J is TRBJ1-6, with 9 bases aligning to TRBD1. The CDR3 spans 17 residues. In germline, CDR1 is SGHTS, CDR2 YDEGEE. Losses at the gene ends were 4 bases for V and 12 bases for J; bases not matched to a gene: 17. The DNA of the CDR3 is TGTGCCAGCAGCGCCGGGACAGGGACCTTTGGGGGGGAACCCCTCCACTTT. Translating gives CASSAGTGTFGGEPLHF.

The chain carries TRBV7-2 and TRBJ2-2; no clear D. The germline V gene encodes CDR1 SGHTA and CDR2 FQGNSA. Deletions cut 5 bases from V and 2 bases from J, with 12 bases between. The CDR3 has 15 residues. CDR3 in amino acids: CASSRSVLNTGELFF. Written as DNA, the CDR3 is TGTGCCAGCAGCCGCTCGGTACTTAACACCGGGGAGCTGTTTTTT. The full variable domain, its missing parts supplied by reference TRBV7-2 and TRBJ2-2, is GAGVSQSPSNKVTEKGKDVELRCDPISGHTALYWYRQSLGQGLEFLIYFQGNSAPDKSGLPSDRFSAERTGGSVSTLTIQRTQQEDSAVYLCASSRSVLNTGELFFGEGSRLTVL.

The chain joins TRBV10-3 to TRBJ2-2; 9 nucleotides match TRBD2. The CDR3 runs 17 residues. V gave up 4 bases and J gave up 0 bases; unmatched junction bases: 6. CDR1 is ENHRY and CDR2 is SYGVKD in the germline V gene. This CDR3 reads CAISGERGASNTGELFF. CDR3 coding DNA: TGTGCCATCAGTGGGGAGCGGGGGGCCTCGAACACCGGGGAGCTGTTTTTT.

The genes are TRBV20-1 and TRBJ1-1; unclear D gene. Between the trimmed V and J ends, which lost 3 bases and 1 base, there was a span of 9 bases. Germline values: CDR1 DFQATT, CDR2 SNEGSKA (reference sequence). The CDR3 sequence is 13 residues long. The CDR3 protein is CSASGRGNTEAFF. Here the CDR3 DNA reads TGCAGTGCTAGTGGACGGGGGAACACTGAAGCTTTCTTT.